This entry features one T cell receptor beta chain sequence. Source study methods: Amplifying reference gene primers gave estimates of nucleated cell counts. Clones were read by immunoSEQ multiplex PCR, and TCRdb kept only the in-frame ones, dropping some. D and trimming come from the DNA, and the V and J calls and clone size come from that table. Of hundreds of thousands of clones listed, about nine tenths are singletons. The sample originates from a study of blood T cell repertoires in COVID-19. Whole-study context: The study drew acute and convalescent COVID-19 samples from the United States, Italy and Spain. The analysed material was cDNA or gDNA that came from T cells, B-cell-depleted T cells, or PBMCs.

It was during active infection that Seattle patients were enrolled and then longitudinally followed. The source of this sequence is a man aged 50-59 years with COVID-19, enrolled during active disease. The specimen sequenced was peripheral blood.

The CDR3 sequence: CASSYLQGEMNTEAFF. Written as DNA, the CDR3 is TGTGCCAGCAGTTACCTCCAGGGGGAAATGAACACTGAAGCTTTCTTT. This rearrangement joins TRBV6-2 or TRBV6-3 to TRBJ1-1, with 7 bases matching TRBD1. V was pared by 2 bases and J by 0 bases, with 6 bases of the junction left unmatched. The CDR3 contains 16 residues. Germline CDR1 reads MNHEY; CDR2 reads SVGEGT.